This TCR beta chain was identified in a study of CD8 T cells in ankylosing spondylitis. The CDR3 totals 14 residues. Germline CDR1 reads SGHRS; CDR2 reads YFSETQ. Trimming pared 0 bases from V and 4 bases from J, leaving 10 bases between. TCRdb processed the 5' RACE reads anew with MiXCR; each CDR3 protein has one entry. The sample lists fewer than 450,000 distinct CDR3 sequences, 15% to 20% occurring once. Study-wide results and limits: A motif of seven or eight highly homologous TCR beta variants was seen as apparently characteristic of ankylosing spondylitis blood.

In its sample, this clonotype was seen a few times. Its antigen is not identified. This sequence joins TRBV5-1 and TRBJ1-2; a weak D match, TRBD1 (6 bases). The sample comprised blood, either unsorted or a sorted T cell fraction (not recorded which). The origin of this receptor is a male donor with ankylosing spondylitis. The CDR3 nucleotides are TGCGCCAGCAGCTTGGAGGGGGGCCGCTATGGCTACACCTTC. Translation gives CASSLEGGRYGYTF.